The 20 T cell receptor beta chains below were found in one sample sequenced in a study of tumor-infiltrating lymphocytes in primary liver carcinoma. The input was 500 ng total RNA; TCR beta cDNA was made from it with a constant-region primer. The TCR beta library was amplified through three nested multiplex PCR rounds in a modified ARM-PCR procedure. Researchers ran the first two PCR rounds for approximately 10 cycles each with TRBV1-TRBV30 forward primers and a C-beta reverse primer. TCRdb fed the multiplex PCR reads into MiXCR, producing one record per CDR3 protein. Of about 320,000 distinct CDR3 sequences in the sample, about 62% were seen once. Germline DNA was also extracted, and blood RNA derived from unsorted whole blood. Sequenced sample: peripheral blood. All receptors derive from a man aged 40-49 years with primary liver carcinoma and hepatitis B virus infection.

As regards this clonotype: An end of the junction does not agree with germline; a read error may underlie this. The rearrangement uses TRBV11-2 and TRBJ2-5; D gene unclear. CDR3 length equals 12 residues. Germline CDR1 and CDR2: SGHAT and FQNNGV. CDR3 nucleotide sequence: TGTGCCAGCAGCGCACAGCAAGAGACCCAATACTTC. This encodes CASSAQQETQYF.

This clonotype was found many times. The chain couples TRBV11-2 to TRBJ1-2; weak D call: TRBD1 (5 bases). Trimming removed 4 bases at V and 4 bases at J, with 13 bases between. This CDR3 contains 14 residues. Germline V CDR1 and CDR2: SGHAT, FQNNGV. The CDR3 DNA reads TGTGCCAGCAGCTCGGGACGGAACTCCTATGGCTACACCTTC. This translates into CASSSGRNSYGYTF.

Note on this clonotype: One junction end disagrees with the germline gene, perhaps due to a read error. This chain joins TRBV11-3 and TRBJ2-1, with 7 bases lining up with TRBD2. CDR1 is SGHNT, CDR2 YENEEA, per germline. The CDR3 runs 15 residues. CDR3 sequence (DNA): TGTACCAGCAGCTTAGGTCGGGGGGACTACAATGAGCAGTCCTTC. Protein product: CTSSLGRGDYNEQSF.

Remarks on this clonotype: With a much larger clone just one base away, this may be a read error. The chain employs TRBV29-1 and TRBJ2-3, with a possible D match to TRBD2 (5 bases). Germline V lookup: CDR1 SQVTM, CDR2 ANQGSEA. The CDR3 is 14 amino acids. Trimming removed 1 base from V and 2 bases from J, with 10 bases in between. CDR3 in amino acids: CSVEGRQDTDTQYF. The CDR3, as DNA: TGCAGCGTTGAAGGGAGGCAGGACACAGATACGCAGTATTTT.

In its sample, this clonotype was seen a few times. The chain recombines TRBV4-1 with TRBJ2-3, with 7 bases matching TRBD1. The length of the CDR3 is 15 residues. J lost 1 base, V lost 5 bases, and 6 bases had no gene match. Looked up from germline, CDR1 is MGHRA and CDR2 is YSYEKL. The CDR3 region is CASSATGVRTDTQYF. CDR3 DNA: TGCGCCAGCAGCGCCACAGGGGTCCGCACAGATACGCAGTATTTT.

In this sample, this clonotype turned up many times. The V and J genes are TRBV12-3 or TRBV12-4 and TRBJ2-7, with D maybe TRBD1 (7 bases). The CDR3 extends over 14 amino acids. The V and J ends lost 5 bases and 3 bases respectively, with 14 bases between them. CDR3 sequence (DNA): TGTGCCAGCAGTCTAAGACAGGGAGGCTACGAGCAGTACTTC. The encoded protein is CASSLRQGGYEQYF.

Worth noting for this clonotype: A much larger clone lies a single base off, so this may be a read error. This chain links TRBV12-3 or TRBV12-4 with TRBJ1-2; D is unresolved. This CDR3 contains 12 residues. The CDR3 DNA follows: TGTGCCAGCACTCAAAACTCCTATGGCTGCACCTTC. Translated, it gives CASTQNSYGCTF.

This clonotype was seen repeatedly, ten times or more. The chain uses TRBV6-2 or TRBV6-3 and TRBJ2-7, with 10 bases that match TRBD2. Germline V CDR1 and CDR2: MNHEY, SVGEGT. Trimming at V came to 7 bases and at J to 2 bases, leaving 5 bases not matched to a gene. The CDR3 is 14 amino acids. This CDR3 is CASKGTSEAYEQYF. The CDR3 DNA follows: TGTGCCAGCAAAGGGACTAGCGAAGCCTACGAGCAGTACTTC.

Note on this clonotype: Just one base apart from a much larger clone, this may be a read error. This rearrangement joins TRBV6-2 or TRBV6-3 to TRBJ2-1, with D possibly being TRBD2 (6 bases). The CDR3 is made up of 17 amino acids. Per germline, CDR1 MNHEY and CDR2 SVGEGT. The CDR3 DNA sequence: TGTCCCAGCAGTCCTCCCGGGACTCTACTCAACTACAATGAGCAGTTCTTC. Encoded protein: CPSSPPGTLLNYNEQFF.

In the case of this clonotype: A much larger clone lies a single base off, so this may be a read error. This sequence joins TRBV6-1 and TRBJ2-1; 8 bases agree with TRBD2. This CDR3 is built from 15 residues. CDR1 MNHNS and CDR2 SASEGT come from the germline V gene. The CDR3, as DNA: TGTACCAGCAGTGCCAGGACTAGCTTCGTAGCTAGGCAGTTCTTC. It specifies CTSSARTSFVARQFF.

A few counts support this clonotype. The chain uses TRBV28 and TRBJ1-5, with D perhaps TRBD1 (6 bases). The CDR3 has 16 amino acids. Trimming took off 2 bases at V and 2 bases at J, with 13 bases between the two ends. CDR1 and CDR2 from the germline V gene are MDHEN and SYDVKM. The CDR3 DNA is TGTGCCAGCAGTTTACTTAAACAGGGTCGCAATCAGCCCCAGCATTTT. This gives the protein CASSLLKQGRNQPQHF.

The chain joins TRBV2 to TRBJ2-3; 7 bases map to TRBD1. Trimming at V came to 5 bases and at J to 2 bases, leaving 7 bases not matched to a gene. Germline V lookup: CDR1 SNHLY, CDR2 FYNNEI. The length of the CDR3 is 15 residues. CDR3 sequence (DNA): TGTGCCAGCAGTTGGGACAGTCAGTACACAGATACGCAGTATTTT. Amino acids: CASSWDSQYTDTQYF.

This clonotype was seen a handful of times. This may arise from a read error, as a much more abundant clone is one base away. The rearrangement links TRBV6-1 to TRBJ2-6, with unresolved D. This CDR3 has 15 amino acids. From germline, CDR1 is MNHNS and CDR2 SASEGT. CDR3 sequence reads: CASRKEVSGTNVLTF. Written as DNA, the CDR3 is TGTGCCAGCAGGAAGGAAGTGTCTGGGACCAACGTCCTGACTTTC.

The chain combines TRBV2 with TRBJ1-3; D unclear. From germline, CDR1 is SNHLY and CDR2 FYNNEI. V was cut by 5 bases and J by 0 bases, with 11 bases left in between. The length of the CDR3 is 15 residues. The CDR3 reads CASSQHDFSGNTIYF. The CDR3 bases are TGTGCCAGCAGTCAACATGACTTCTCTGGAAACACCATATATTTT.

This clonotype was observed a few times. This may arise from a read error, as a much more abundant clone is one base away. DNA of the CDR3: TGTGCCAGCAACTTGGACGGTCTGGTGGATGGCTACACCTTC. This translates into CASNLDGLVDGYTF. V usage is TRBV5-6 and J usage is TRBJ1-2; no definite D call. Looked up from germline, CDR1 is SGHDT and CDR2 is YYEEEE. The CDR3 is 14 residues long.

The CDR3 DNA sequence: TGCGCCAGCGGAGGAACAGGGTACTACGAGCAGTACTTC. Its translation: CASGGTGYYEQYF. The chain combines TRBV5-1 with TRBJ2-7, with D possibly matching TRBD1 (6 bases). The CDR3 is 13 residues long. Germline loops: CDR1 SGHRS, CDR2 YFSETQ. Trimming took 7 bases from V and 3 from J, leaving 14 bases between them.

This clonotype showed up many times. The V call is TRBV2, the J call TRBJ2-1; tentative D call: TRBD2 (5 bases). The V and J ends lost 0 bases and 2 bases respectively, with 11 bases between them. The CDR3 has 16 residues. The germline gives CDR1 SNHLY, CDR2 FYNNEI. CDR3 coding DNA: TGTGCCAGCAGTGAAGCGGGCGGGTTGCCCTACAATGAGCAGTTCTTC. Translating it yields CASSEAGGLPYNEQFF.

The chain carries TRBV11-2 and TRBJ2-1; D unclear. The CDR3 is made up of 12 amino acids. Germline V CDR1 and CDR2: SGHAT, FQNNGV. The ends were cut back, 3 bases at V and 11 bases at J, with 11 bases in the middle. The CDR3 spells CASSFDQAKQFF. The CDR3 nucleotides are TGTGCCAGCAGCTTTGATCAAGCGAAGCAGTTCTTC.

A word on this clonotype: A much larger clonotype is one base distant, so this may be a read error. The rearrangement uses TRBV5-4 and TRBJ2-6; TRBD2 might be the D (6 bases). This CDR3 is 16 amino acids long. The germline V gene has CDR1 SGHNT and CDR2 YYREEE (reference sequence). CDR3 loop: CASSPEVLGGASVLTF. The CDR3 coding sequence is TGTGCCAGCAGCCCCGAAGTCCTCGGAGGGGCCAGCGTCCTGACTTTC.

In regard to this clonotype: This may stem from a read error, because a much larger clone lies one nucleotide away. V gene TRBV6-5 combines with J gene TRBJ2-7; D unclear. CDR1 MNHEY and CDR2 SVGAGI come from the germline V gene. The V end was cut by 2 bases, the J end by 0 bases, with 5 bases between. This CDR3 spans 13 amino acids. CDR3 in amino acids: CASSYDVSYEQYF. The CDR3 nucleotides are TGTGCCAGCAGTTACGATGTCTCCTACGAGCAGTACTTC.